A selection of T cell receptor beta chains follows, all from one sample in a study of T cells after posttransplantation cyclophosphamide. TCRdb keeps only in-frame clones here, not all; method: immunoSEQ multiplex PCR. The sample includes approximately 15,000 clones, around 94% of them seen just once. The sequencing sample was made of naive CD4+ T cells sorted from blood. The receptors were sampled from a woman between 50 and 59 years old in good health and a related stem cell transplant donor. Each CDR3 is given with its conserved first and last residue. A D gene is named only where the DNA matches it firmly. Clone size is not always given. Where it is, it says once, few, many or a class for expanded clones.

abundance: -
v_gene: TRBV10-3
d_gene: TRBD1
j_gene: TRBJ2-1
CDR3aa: CAASTGLSEQFF
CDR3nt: TGTGCCGCCTCGACAGGGTTGAGTGAGCAGTTCTTC

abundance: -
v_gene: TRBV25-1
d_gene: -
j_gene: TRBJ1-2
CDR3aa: CASSDHWSEGYTF
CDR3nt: TGTGCCAGCAGTGACCACTGGTCTGAAGGCTACACCTTC

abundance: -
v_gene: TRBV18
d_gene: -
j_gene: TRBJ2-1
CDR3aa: CASSPPTSFEGEQFF
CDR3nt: TGTGCCAGCTCACCACCGACTAGTTTTGAGGGTGAGCAGTTCTTC

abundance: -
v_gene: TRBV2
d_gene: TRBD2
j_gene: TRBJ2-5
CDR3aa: CASSGLAGGGETQYF
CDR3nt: TGTGCCAGCAGTGGGCTAGCGGGAGGGGGGGAGACCCAGTACTTC

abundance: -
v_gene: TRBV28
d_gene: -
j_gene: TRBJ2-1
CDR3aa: CASSRRGSYNEQFF
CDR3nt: TGTGCCAGCAGTCGGAGAGGATCCTACAATGAGCAGTTCTTC

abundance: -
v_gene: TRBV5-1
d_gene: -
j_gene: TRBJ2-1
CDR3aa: CASNPGSSYNEQFF
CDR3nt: TGCGCCAGCAACCCCGGGAGCTCCTACAATGAGCAGTTCTTC

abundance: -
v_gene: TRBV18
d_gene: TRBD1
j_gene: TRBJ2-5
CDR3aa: CASSPDRGYETQYF
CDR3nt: TGTGCCAGCTCACCGGACAGGGGGTATGAGACCCAGTACTTC

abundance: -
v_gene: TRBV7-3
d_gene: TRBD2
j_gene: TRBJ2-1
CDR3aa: CASSLGLVSSYNEQFF
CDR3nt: TGTGCCAGCAGCCTCGGACTAGTCTCTTCCTACAATGAGCAGTTCTTC

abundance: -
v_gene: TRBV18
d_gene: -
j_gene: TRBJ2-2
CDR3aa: CASSPRTDSNTGELFF
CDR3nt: TGTGCCAGCTCCCCGAGGACTGACTCGAACACCGGGGAGCTGTTTTTT

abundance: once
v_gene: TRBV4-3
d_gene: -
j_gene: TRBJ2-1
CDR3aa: CASSRSWPVSGSYNEQFF
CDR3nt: TGCGCCAGCAGCCGCTCCTGGCCCGTCTCAGGGTCCTACAATGAGCAGTTCTTC

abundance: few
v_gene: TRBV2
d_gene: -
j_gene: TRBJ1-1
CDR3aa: CASSVAVNTEAFF
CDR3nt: TGTGCCAGCAGTGTCGCAGTTAACACTGAAGCTTTCTTT

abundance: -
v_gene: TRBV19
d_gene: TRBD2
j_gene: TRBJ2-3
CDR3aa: CASSPSRGGADTQYF
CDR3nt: TGTGCCAGTAGCCCCTCACGGGGGGGCGCAGATACGCAGTATTTT

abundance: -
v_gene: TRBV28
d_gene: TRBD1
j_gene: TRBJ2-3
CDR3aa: CASSFRDRGRNTQYF
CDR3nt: TGTGCCAGCAGTTTCCGGGACAGGGGGCGAAATACGCAGTATTTT

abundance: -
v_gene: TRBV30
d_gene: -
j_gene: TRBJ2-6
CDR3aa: CAWRRGTGANVLTF
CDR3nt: TGTGCCTGGAGAAGAGGGACTGGGGCCAACGTCCTGACTTTC

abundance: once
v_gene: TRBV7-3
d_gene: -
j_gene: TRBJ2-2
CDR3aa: CASSLARGGNTGELFF
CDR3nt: TGTGCCAGCAGCTTAGCGAGGGGGGGGAACACCGGGGAGCTGTTTTTT

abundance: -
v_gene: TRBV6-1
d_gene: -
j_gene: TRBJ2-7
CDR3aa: CASSVDRILYEQYF
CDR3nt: TGTGCCAGCAGTGTAGACAGGATACTCTACGAGCAGTACTTC

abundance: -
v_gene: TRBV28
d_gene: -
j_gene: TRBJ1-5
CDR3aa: CASSWYGDQPQHF
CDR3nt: TGTGCCAGCAGTTGGTACGGGGATCAGCCCCAGCATTTT

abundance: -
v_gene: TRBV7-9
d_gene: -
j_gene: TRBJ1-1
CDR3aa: CASARMNTEAFF
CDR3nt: TGTGCCAGCGCCAGGATGAACACTGAAGCTTTCTTT

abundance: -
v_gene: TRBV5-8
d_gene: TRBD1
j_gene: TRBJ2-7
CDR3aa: CASSGTAGQGYYGQYF
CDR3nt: TGTGCCAGCAGCGGCACCGCGGGACAGGGGTACTACGGGCAGTACTTC

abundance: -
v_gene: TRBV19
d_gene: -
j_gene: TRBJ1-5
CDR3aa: CASSIVSRGYQPQHF
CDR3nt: TGTGCCAGTAGTATAGTGTCCAGGGGTTATCAGCCCCAGCATTTT

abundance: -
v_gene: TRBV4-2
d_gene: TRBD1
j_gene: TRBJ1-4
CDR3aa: CASSQLGDSEKLFF
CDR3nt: TGTGCCAGCAGCCAGCTTGGGGACAGCGAAAAACTGTTTTTT

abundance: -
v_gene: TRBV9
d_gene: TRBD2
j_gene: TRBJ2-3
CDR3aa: CASGRAGADTQYF
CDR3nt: TGTGCCAGCGGGAGGGCGGGGGCAGATACGCAGTATTTT

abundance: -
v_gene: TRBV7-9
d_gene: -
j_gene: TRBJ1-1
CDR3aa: CASSLPASNPANTEAFF
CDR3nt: TGTGCCAGCAGCCTCCCGGCTAGCAACCCCGCGAACACTGAAGCTTTCTTT

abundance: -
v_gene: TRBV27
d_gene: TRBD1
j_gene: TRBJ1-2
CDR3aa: CASMSRDRDWDGYTF
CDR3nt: TGTGCCAGCATGTCCCGGGACAGGGATTGGGATGGCTACACCTTC

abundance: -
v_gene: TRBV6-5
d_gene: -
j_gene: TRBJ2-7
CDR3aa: CASSYLQGEQYF
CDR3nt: TGTGCCAGCAGTTACCTACAGGGCGAGCAGTACTTC

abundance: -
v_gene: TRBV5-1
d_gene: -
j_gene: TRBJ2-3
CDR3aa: CVSSANPGDTQYF
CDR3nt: TGCGTCAGCAGCGCGAACCCGGGAGATACGCAGTATTTT

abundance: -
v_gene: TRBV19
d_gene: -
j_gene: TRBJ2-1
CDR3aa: CASSMRREREQFF
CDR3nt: TGTGCCAGTAGTATGAGGAGGGAGCGCGAGCAGTTCTTC

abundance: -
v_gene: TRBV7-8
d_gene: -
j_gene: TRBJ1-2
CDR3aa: CASVPQETAYGYTF
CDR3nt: TGTGCCAGCGTTCCACAGGAGACGGCATATGGCTACACCTTC

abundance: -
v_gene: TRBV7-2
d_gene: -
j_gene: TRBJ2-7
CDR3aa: CASTQVELPTTKQYF
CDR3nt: TGTGCCAGCACCCAGGTTGAACTCCCTACCACGAAGCAGTACTTC

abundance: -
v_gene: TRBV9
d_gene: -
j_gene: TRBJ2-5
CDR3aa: CASSKLGGRQETQYF
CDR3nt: TGTGCCAGCAGTAAATTAGGGGGAAGGCAAGAGACCCAGTACTTC

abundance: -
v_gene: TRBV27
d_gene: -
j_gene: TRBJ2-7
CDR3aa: CATADRRYEQYF
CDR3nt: TGTGCCACCGCGGACAGAAGATACGAGCAGTACTTC

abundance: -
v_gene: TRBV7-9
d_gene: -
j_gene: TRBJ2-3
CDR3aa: CASSPHGSIGTDTQYF
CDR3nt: TGTGCCAGCAGCCCACACGGGAGTATCGGCACAGATACGCAGTATTTT

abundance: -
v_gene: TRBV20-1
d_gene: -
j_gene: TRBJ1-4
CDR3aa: CSVQGNEKLFF
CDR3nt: TGCAGTGTACAGGGTAATGAAAAACTGTTTTTT

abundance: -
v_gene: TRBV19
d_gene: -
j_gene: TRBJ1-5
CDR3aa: CASSTNRESNQPQHF
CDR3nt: TGTGCCAGTAGTACGAACAGGGAAAGCAATCAGCCCCAGCATTTT